Listed here are 27 T cell receptor beta chains from one sample, sequenced in a study of blood T cell repertoires in COVID-19. The repertoire was sequenced with immunoSEQ multiplex PCR; TCRdb's copy has only in-frame clones and lacks some. The sample includes about 110,000 clones, less than 75% of them seen just once. What was sequenced was peripheral blood. The receptors were sampled from a woman aged 55-69 years with acute or convalescent COVID-19.

This clone has more than one count but fewer than ten. The chain uses TRBV5-6 and TRBJ2-5, with D possibly being TRBD2 (5 bases). V gave up 2 bases and J gave up 3 bases, with 8 bases separating them. The germline V gene has CDR1 SGHDT and CDR2 YYEEEE. The CDR3 totals 13 residues. CDR3 in DNA: TGTGCCAGCAGCTTTACTAGTAAAGAGACCCAGTACTTC. This translates into CASSFTSKETQYF.

The chain uses TRBV28 and TRBJ1-1, with a tentative D call TRBD1 (5 bases). CDR1 is MDHEN, CDR2 SYDVKM, per germline. V dropped 0 bases and J dropped 1 base, with 15 bases sitting between them. This CDR3 comprises 17 residues. This CDR3 is CASSLWFGGRSNTEAFF. The CDR3, as DNA: TGTGCCAGCAGTTTATGGTTCGGGGGACGATCGAACACTGAAGCTTTCTTT.

This clone showed up just once. The chain uses TRBV2 and TRBJ1-2, with D possibly matching TRBD1 (5 bases). The germline V gene has CDR1 SNHLY and CDR2 FYNNEI. Between the trimmed V and J ends, which lost 5 bases and 5 bases, there was a span of 15 bases. The CDR3 has 14 residues. The CDR3 region is CASSYQGIGYGYTF. The CDR3, as DNA: TGTGCCAGCAGTTATCAGGGTATAGGGTATGGCTACACCTTC.

The chain uses TRBV5-4 and TRBJ2-1, with D possibly TRBD2 on 5 matching bases. V lost 4 bases and J 0 bases, leaving 11 bases between the germline ends. The germline V gene has CDR1 SGHNT and CDR2 YYREEE (reference sequence). CDR3 length: 15 residues. The CDR3 coding sequence is TGTGCCAGCAGCGCGGACTTGAGCTCCTACAATGAGCAGTTCTTC. This codes for CASSADLSSYNEQFF.

The chain is built from TRBV6-5 and TRBJ1-2; D gene ambiguous. Germline V gives CDR1 MNHEY, CDR2 SVGAGI. The CDR3 length is 12 residues. V lost 3 bases, J lost 7 bases, and 9 bases lay in between. CDR3 sequence reads: CASSYRSGGYTF. CDR3 in DNA: TGTGCCAGCAGTTATAGATCCGGTGGCTACACCTTC.

Only one count was recorded for this clone. The CDR3 sequence: CASSIGLAGGTDTQYF. The CDR3 DNA sequence: TGTGCCAGCAGCATTGGGCTAGCGGGGGGGACAGATACGCAGTATTTT. J is TRBJ2-3 and V is TRBV11-3; 12 positions agree with TRBD2. V lost 5 bases and J lost 3; bases outside the gene matches: 6. The CDR3 runs to 16 residues. In germline, CDR1 is SGHNT, CDR2 YENEEA.

The chain carries TRBV10-1 and TRBJ2-5; 9 positions match TRBD1. This CDR3 has 15 amino acids. The germline V gene encodes CDR1 WNHNN and CDR2 SYGVQD (reference sequence). With V trimmed by 6 bases and J by 3 bases, 8 bases remained unmatched. The CDR3 DNA is TGCGCCAGCAGCTCCGGGACAGGGAGGGAAGAGACCCAGTACTTC. Its protein is CASSSGTGREETQYF.

The chain has TRBV27 and TRBJ1-6; D is ambiguous. V dropped 6 bases and J dropped 6 bases, with 12 bases sitting between them. The CDR3 is 14 residues long. Looked up from germline, CDR1 is MNHEY and CDR2 is SMNVEV (reference sequence). The CDR3 sequence: CASRSSSSNSPLHF. Here the CDR3 DNA reads TGTGCCAGCAGATCGAGCTCATCTAATTCACCCCTCCACTTT.

The rearrangement links TRBV5-8 to TRBJ1-1; D uncertain. The CDR3 covers 14 residues. The germline gives CDR1 SGHTS, CDR2 YDEGEE. V gave up 1 base and J gave up 1 base, with 8 bases separating them. CDR3 protein: CASSLRERNTEAFF. CDR3 nucleotide sequence: TGTGCCAGCAGCTTGAGAGAGCGGAACACTGAAGCTTTCTTT. The full variable domain, rest sourced from reference TRBV5-8 and TRBJ1-1, is EAGVTQSPTHLIKTRGQQATLRCSPISGHTSVYWYQQALGLGLQFLLWYDEGEERNRGNFPPRFSGRQFPNYSSELNVNALELEDSALYLCASSLRERNTEAFFGQGTRLTVV.

The V gene is TRBV27, the J gene TRBJ2-6; D unresolved. V lost 6 bases, J lost 0 bases, and 9 bases lay in between. The CDR3 spans 15 residues. Germline V lookup: CDR1 MNHEY, CDR2 SMNVEV (reference sequence). The CDR3 sequence is CASRSHHSGANVLTF. CDR3 nucleotides: TGTGCCAGCAGGAGCCACCACTCTGGGGCCAACGTCCTGACTTTC.

The CDR3 bases are TGTGCCAGCAGTGTGGGGACAGAGAACACTGAAGCTTTCTTT. Translating gives CASSVGTENTEAFF. V is TRBV25-1 and J is TRBJ1-1; 7 bases match TRBD1. The germline V gene has CDR1 MGHDK and CDR2 SYGVNS. The CDR3 has 14 residues. With 4 bases clipped from V and 1 base from J, the junction kept 3 bases outside the gene matches.

The chain carries TRBV18 and TRBJ2-7; 9 nucleotides match TRBD1. Looked up from germline, CDR1 is KGHSH and CDR2 is LQKENI. Losses at the gene ends were 3 bases for V and 5 bases for J; bases not matched to a gene: 5. This CDR3 is 14 amino acids long. CDR3 nucleotide sequence: TGTGCCAGCTCACCGGACAGGGGAAAAGACGAGCAGTACTTC. This gives the protein CASSPDRGKDEQYF.

This clone was seen a handful of times. The chain is built from TRBV7-8 and TRBJ1-6; D is possibly TRBD1 (5 bases). Looked up from germline, CDR1 is SGHVS and CDR2 is FQNEAQ. Trimming cost V 5 bases and J 8 bases, with 10 bases left between them. The CDR3 is 13 residues long. CDR3 sequence: CASSPGGDSPLHF. The CDR3 nucleotides are TGTGCCAGCAGCCCGGGGGGGGATTCACCCCTCCACTTT.

The rearrangement joins TRBV9 to TRBJ1-2, with a possible D match to TRBD1 (6 bases). This CDR3 has 15 amino acids. The V end lost 3 bases, the J end lost 4 bases, and 16 bases lay between the germline ends. CDR1 is SGDLS and CDR2 is YYNGEE in the germline V gene. The CDR3 spells CASSASWGGGYGYTF. The CDR3 DNA reads TGTGCCAGCAGCGCCAGCTGGGGGGGCGGCTATGGCTACACCTTC.

The sample holds a few counts of this clone. The rearrangement uses TRBV9 and TRBJ1-1, with TRBD1 matching over 9 bases. In germline, CDR1 is SGDLS, CDR2 YYNGEE. The CDR3 covers 14 residues. V lost 3 bases and J lost 1; bases outside the gene matches: 1. In DNA form, the CDR3 reads TGTGCCAGCAGCGCGGGACAGGGGAACACTGAAGCTTTCTTT. Amino acid sequence: CASSAGQGNTEAFF.

CDR3 in amino acids: CASSSTSGGAFEQYF. CDR3 DNA sequence: TGTGCCAGCAGCTCCACTAGCGGGGGGGCTTTCGAGCAGTACTTC. This sequence joins TRBV7-8 and TRBJ2-7; 13 positions match TRBD2. The V and J ends lost 4 bases and 6 bases, in that order; junction bases with no gene match: 6. Germline CDR1 reads SGHVS; CDR2 reads FQNEAQ. The CDR3 extends over 15 amino acids.

The CDR3 loop reads CASSRNRDGGNYNEQFF. CDR3 DNA sequence: TGTGCCAGCAGCCGGAATCGGGACGGGGGAAACTACAATGAGCAGTTCTTC. The chain employs TRBV5-6 and TRBJ2-1; D is perhaps TRBD2 (6 bases). Germline V gives CDR1 SGHDT, CDR2 YYEEEE. The CDR3 is 17 amino acids. Trimming removed 4 bases from V and 3 bases from J, with 20 bases in between.

The chain uses TRBV7-8 and TRBJ1-1; D gene unclear. Germline CDR1 is SGHVS and CDR2 is FQNEAQ. The length of the CDR3 is 12 residues. Trimming cost V 1 base and J 11 bases, with 11 bases left between them. This chain's CDR3 is CASSLDRLTAFF. CDR3 nucleotides: TGTGCCAGCAGCTTAGATCGACTTACGGCTTTCTTT. Together with reference TRBV7-8 and TRBJ1-1, the CDR3 gives the full variable domain: GAGVSQSPRYKVAKRGQDVALRCDPISGHVSLFWYQQALGQGPEFLTYFQNEAQLDKSGLPSDRFFAERPEGSVSTLKIQRTQQEDSAVYLCASSLDRLTAFFGQGTRLTVV.

This chain uses TRBV19 with TRBJ1-3; possibly TRBD1 for D (5 bases). The ends were cut back, 6 bases at V and 1 base at J, with 7 bases in the middle. This CDR3 has 13 residues. CDR1 LNHDA and CDR2 SQIVND come from the germline V gene (reference sequence). CDR3 sequence (DNA): TGTGCCAGTAGCAGGGCGTCTGGAAACACCATATATTTT. This gives the protein CASSRASGNTIYF.

As regards this clone: The same CDR3 also results from other DNA sequences found in this sample. CDR3 residues: CASSYSGNTIYF. CDR3 nucleotide sequence: TGTGCCAGCAGCTACTCTGGAAACACCATATATTTT. J is TRBJ1-3 and V is TRBV9; unclear D gene. Germline V lookup: CDR1 SGDLS, CDR2 YYNGEE. Trimming removed 4 bases from V and 0 bases from J, with 2 bases in between. The CDR3 covers 12 residues.

This chain uses TRBV18 with TRBJ1-1; 8 bases fit TRBD1. CDR1 is KGHSH and CDR2 is LQKENI in the germline V gene. V dropped 1 base and J dropped 0; count of bases not matched to a gene: 7. The CDR3 consists of 17 residues. The CDR3 DNA follows: TGTGCCAGCTCACCACGGTTCCCGGGACAGGTGAACACTGAAGCTTTCTTT. It translates to CASSPRFPGQVNTEAFF.

In this sample, this clone turned up once. V usage is TRBV21-1 and J usage is TRBJ1-2; the listed D gene, TRBD1, was not tested against the DNA. TRBV21-1 is a listed pseudogene. The length of the CDR3 is 17 residues. The CDR3 coding sequence is TGTGCCAGCAGCAAATCCGGCGGGACAGGGGAGGAATGTGGCTACACCTTC. Its translation: CASSKSGGTGEECGYTF.

This chain links TRBV4-2 with TRBJ2-3; TRBD2 aligns across 10 bases. After removal of 0 bases from V and 3 bases from J, the junction contained 6 bases not matched to a gene. The germline gives CDR1 LGHNA, CDR2 YNFKEQ. The CDR3 spans 17 residues. The DNA for the CDR3 is TGTGCCAGCAGCCAAGATCAAGCGGGGGGGTTTACAGATACGCAGTATTTT. It is translated as CASSQDQAGGFTDTQYF.

The chain employs TRBV20-1 and TRBJ1-2; D unresolved. The CDR3 covers 10 residues. The V end was cut by 5 bases, the J end by 7 bases, with 8 bases between. Germline CDR1 reads DFQATT; CDR2 reads SNEGSKA (reference sequence). The CDR3 is CSAPEGGYTF. Written as DNA, the CDR3 is TGCAGTGCTCCCGAGGGTGGCTACACCTTC.

V is TRBV29-1 and J is TRBJ1-1; TRBD1 matches 8 bases. V trimming: 7 bases; J trimming: 1 base; junction bases outside the gene matches: 8. Germline CDR1 reads SQVTM; CDR2 reads ANQGSEA. The CDR3 spans 14 residues. The CDR3 nucleotides read TGCAGCGGGAGAAGGACAGGGTGGAACACTGAAGCTTTCTTT. Translating it yields CSGRRTGWNTEAFF.

Only a few counts were recorded for this clone. The V gene is TRBV18, the J gene TRBJ2-7; 12 nucleotides align to TRBD2. Germline V gene sequence: CDR1 KGHSH, CDR2 LQKENI. V dropped 3 bases and J dropped 2; count of bases not matched to a gene: 2. CDR3 length: 15 residues. CDR3: CASSPRTSGTYEQYF. Here the CDR3 DNA reads TGTGCCAGCTCACCGAGGACTAGCGGGACCTACGAGCAGTACTTC.

The rearrangement links TRBV3-1 (or the pseudogene TRBV3-2) to TRBJ2-5, with D possibly TRBD2 on 6 matching bases. The germline V and J ends were trimmed by 0 bases and 5 bases, with 13 bases remaining between them. The CDR3 loop spans 15 amino acids. Germline CDR1 and CDR2: LGHDT and YNNKEL (reference sequence). The CDR3 nucleotides are TGTGCCAGCAGCCAAGATTTTCAGCGGGTGGAGACCCAGTACTTC. Encoded protein: CASSQDFQRVETQYF.